This T cell receptor (beta chain) was documented in a study of shared clonotypes between healthy human individuals. Points from the study as a whole: Non-shared clonotypes showed lower generation probabilities than clonotypes common to all four donors.

This CDR3 has 17 amino acids. Unmatched junction bases numbered 10, after V lost 2 bases and J lost 3 bases. CDR1 and CDR2 (germline): LNHNV, YYDKDF (reference sequence). Concerning this clone: Its antigen is as yet unknown.

Assay used: immunoSEQ multiplex PCR; TCRdb lists only in-frame clones, some missing. The sample records 2 million to 2.5 million clones, 90% to 95% being singletons. This TCR was recovered from a young man in good health. The V gene is TRBV15, the J gene TRBJ1-1, with 9 positions matching TRBD1. Sequenced sample: naive CD4+ T cells sorted from blood. The subset is: CD45RA+ positively selected. CDR3: CATSRLRTGAVYTEAFF. CDR3 bases: TGTGCCACCAGCAGACTTCGGACAGGGGCAGTTTACACTGAAGCTTTCTTT.